The entry below gives a single T cell receptor beta chain sequence along with its context. Its antigen is still unknown. The data are from a study of T cells expressing NK-cell markers. The authors made TCR beta cDNA libraries by 5'RACE template switching. This switching added a universal primer site and UMIs. TCRdb processed the 5' RACE reads again and assigns one entry to each CDR3 protein, with no DNA. The sample totals around 280,000 distinct CDR3 sequences. Germline CDR1 KGHDR, CDR2 SFDVKD. The length of the CDR3 is 11 residues. Findings of the study overall: Of CD8+ T cells, 1.0-7.0% belonged to dominant NKG2C+ clonotypes in five or six donors.

The TCR originated in a man between 18 and 29 years old in good health. Sequencing was performed on blood T cells: a sorted CD56 or NKG2C T cell subset, CD4+ or CD8+ T cells, or bulk PBMC T cells (not recorded which). V gene TRBV24-1 combines with J gene TRBJ2-2. The CDR3 reads CATSSMRELFF.